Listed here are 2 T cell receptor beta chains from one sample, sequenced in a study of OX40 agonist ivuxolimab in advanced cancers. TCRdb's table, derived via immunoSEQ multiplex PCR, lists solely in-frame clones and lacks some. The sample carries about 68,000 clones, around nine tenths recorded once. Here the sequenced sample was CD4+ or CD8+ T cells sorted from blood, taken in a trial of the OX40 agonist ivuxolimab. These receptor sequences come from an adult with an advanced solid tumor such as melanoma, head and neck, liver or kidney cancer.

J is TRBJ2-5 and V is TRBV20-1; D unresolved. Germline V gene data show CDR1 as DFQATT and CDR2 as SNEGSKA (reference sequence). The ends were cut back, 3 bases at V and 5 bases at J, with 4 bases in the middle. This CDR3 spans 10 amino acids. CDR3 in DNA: TGCAGTGCTAGTTGGGAGACCCAGTACTTC. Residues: CSASWETQYF.

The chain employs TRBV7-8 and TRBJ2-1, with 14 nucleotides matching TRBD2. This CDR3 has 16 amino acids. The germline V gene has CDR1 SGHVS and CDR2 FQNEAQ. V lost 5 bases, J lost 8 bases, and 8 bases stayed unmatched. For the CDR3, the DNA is TGTGCCAGCAGCCTCCGACTAGCGGGAGGGCCCGATGAGCAGTTCTTC. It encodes CASSLRLAGGPDEQFF.